One sample yielded the 17 T cell receptor beta chains listed below, sequenced in a study of OX40 agonist ivuxolimab in advanced cancers. Clones were read by immunoSEQ multiplex PCR, and TCRdb kept only the in-frame ones, dropping some. Among tens of thousands of clones listed, about 87% were seen once. The sequenced sample was CD4+ or CD8+ T cells sorted from blood, obtained in a trial of the OX40 agonist ivuxolimab. The receptor set was obtained from an adult with an advanced solid tumor such as melanoma, head and neck, liver or kidney cancer.

This clone was seen just once. The chain is built from TRBV10-3 and TRBJ2-5, with TRBD1 matching 7 bases. CDR3 length: 12 amino acids. Per germline, CDR1 ENHRY and CDR2 SYGVKD. V gave up 6 bases and J gave up 5 bases; unmatched junction bases: 3. CDR3 region: CAIRDRAETQYF. CDR3 DNA: TGTGCCATCAGAGACAGGGCGGAGACCCAGTACTTC.

The rearrangement links TRBV6-5 to TRBJ2-5, with a weak D call TRBD1 (6 bases). V was clipped by 0 bases and J by 0 bases, with 11 bases between them. This CDR3 is built from 16 residues. Per the germline V gene, CDR1 is MNHEY and CDR2 is SVGAGI. The CDR3 bases are TGTGCCAGCAGTTACTCGCCGGGACACAACCAAGAGACCCAGTACTTC. Translating gives CASSYSPGHNQETQYF.

The rearrangement links TRBV6-1 to TRBJ1-2; the D gene is possibly TRBD1 (5 bases). CDR1 is MNHNS and CDR2 is SASEGT in the germline V gene. The CDR3 runs 10 residues. Trimming took 8 bases from V and 5 from J, leaving 6 bases between them. CDR3 nucleotide sequence: TGTGCCAGCGGGACTTATGGCTACACCTTC. The encoded protein is CASGTYGYTF.

The genes are TRBV4-1 and TRBJ1-6; D might be TRBD1 (6 bases). The CDR3 spans 17 residues. Between the trimmed V and J ends, which lost 1 base and 10 bases, there was a span of 20 bases. Germline loops: CDR1 MGHRA, CDR2 YSYEKL. CDR3 residues: CASSQVPPGAEESPLHF. CDR3 DNA sequence: TGCGCCAGCAGCCAAGTCCCGCCGGGGGCAGAAGAATCACCCCTCCACTTT.

The chain combines TRBV15 with TRBJ2-6; unclear D gene. The CDR3 is 13 residues long. Trimming removed 5 bases at V and 6 bases at J, with 8 bases between. The germline V gene has CDR1 LNHNV and CDR2 YYDKDF (reference sequence). The CDR3 bases are TGTGCCACCAGCCCATATGTGGCCAACGTCCTGACTTTC. The encoded protein is CATSPYVANVLTF. The entire variable domain, with the rest obtained from reference TRBV15 and TRBJ2-6, is as follows: DAMVIQNPRYQVTQFGKPVTLSCSQTLNHNVMYWYQQKSSQAPKLLFHYYDKDFNNEADTPDNFQSRRPNTSFCFLDIRSPGLGDTAMYLCATSPYVANVLTFGAGSRLTVL.

V gene TRBV12-5 combines with J gene TRBJ1-2; possibly TRBD1 for D (5 bases). Germline values: CDR1 LGHNT, CDR2 FRNRAP. The CDR3 spans 15 residues. Trimming removed 0 bases at V and 2 bases at J, with 10 bases between. The CDR3 here is CASGLVLTANYGYTF. The CDR3 DNA reads as TGTGCTAGTGGTTTGGTTTTGACAGCAAACTATGGCTACACCTTC.

The chain carries TRBV25-1 and TRBJ2-1; 12 bases match TRBD2. Germline CDR1 MGHDK, CDR2 SYGVNS. This CDR3 has 16 amino acids. V was pared by 2 bases and J by 8 bases, with 7 bases of the junction left unmatched. As DNA, the CDR3 is TGTGCCAGCAGTGAAGTCGGACTAGCGGGAAGGTATGAGCAGTTCTTC. Translated: CASSEVGLAGRYEQFF.

This sequence joins TRBV6-5 and TRBJ2-1, with 9 bases identical to TRBD2. This CDR3 has 15 amino acids. Germline assignment: CDR1 MNHEY and CDR2 SVGAGI. With V trimmed by 0 bases and J by 9 bases, 6 bases remained unmatched. CDR3 protein: CASSYSGPSGAEQFF. For the CDR3, the DNA is TGTGCCAGCAGTTACTCGGGTCCTAGCGGGGCTGAGCAGTTCTTC.

The chain has TRBV7-9 and TRBJ2-5; 7 bases match TRBD1. CDR1 and CDR2 from the germline V gene are SEHNR and FQNEAQ (reference sequence). V was clipped by 7 bases and J by 1 base; unmatched bases: 6. This CDR3 is 14 amino acids long. This chain's CDR3 is CASTPGQRQETQYF. DNA of the CDR3: TGTGCCAGCACCCCGGGACAGCGCCAAGAGACCCAGTACTTC.

The chain employs TRBV27 and TRBJ2-7; a weak D match, TRBD2 (5 bases). The germline V and J ends were trimmed by 5 bases and 5 bases, with 16 bases remaining between them. CDR1 MNHEY and CDR2 SMNVEV come from the germline V gene (reference sequence). CDR3 length: 14 residues. CDR3 in DNA: TGTGCCAGCAGTCCCCGCCGGGCCGGGAACGAGCAGTACTTC. Its translation: CASSPRRAGNEQYF.

The chain combines TRBV5-1 with TRBJ2-5; D tentatively reads TRBD1 or TRBD2 (5 bases each). Germline CDR1 reads SGHRS; CDR2 reads YFSETQ. This CDR3 is built from 13 residues. Trimming cost V 4 bases and J 2 bases, with 9 bases left between them. CDR3 nucleotides: TGCGCCAGCAGCCCGGGACGGCAAGAGACCCAGTACTTC. It yields the protein CASSPGRQETQYF.

The chain couples TRBV10-2 to TRBJ2-2; 7 bases are shared with TRBD2. V shed 2 bases, J shed 6 bases, and the junction held 6 bases outside the gene matches. Germline loops: CDR1 WSHSY, CDR2 SAAADI. The CDR3 runs to 15 residues. The CDR3 DNA reads TGCGCCAGCAGTGAGGAGCGGGGACTGTCCGGGGAGCTGTTTTTT. It is translated as CASSEERGLSGELFF.

The chain employs TRBV28 and TRBJ2-1; D remains ambiguous. The V gene lost 10 bases and the J gene lost 4 bases, with 17 bases spanning the gap. Germline CDR1 reads MDHEN; CDR2 reads SYDVKM. This CDR3 comprises 14 residues. This CDR3 is CATAIARRYNEQFF. The CDR3 nucleotides read TGTGCCACCGCTATTGCCAGGAGATACAATGAGCAGTTCTTC.

This clone was detected once. The chain joins TRBV4-2 to TRBJ2-1, with D uncertain. The CDR3 consists of 16 residues. V shed 5 bases and J shed 2 bases, with 16 bases lying between them. Per germline, CDR1 LGHNA and CDR2 YNFKEQ. CDR3 loop: CASSSNDLPPYNEQFF. The CDR3 DNA sequence: TGTGCCAGCAGCTCTAATGACTTGCCTCCCTACAATGAGCAGTTCTTC.

The gene calls are TRBV6-6 and TRBJ1-1; the match to TRBD1 covers 8 bases. CDR3 length: 13 amino acids. Trimming took 4 bases from V and 7 from J; bases not matched to a gene: 5. Germline CDR1 MNHNY, CDR2 SVGAGI (reference sequence). The CDR3 is CASSWTGISEAFF. As DNA, the CDR3 is TGTGCCAGCAGTTGGACAGGGATAAGTGAAGCTTTCTTT.

The V call is TRBV5-1, the J call TRBJ2-3; D is uncertain. Germline V lookup: CDR1 SGHRS, CDR2 YFSETQ. The CDR3 is 13 amino acids. V lost 4 bases and J lost 10, with 16 bases in between. This chain's CDR3 is CASSPPLDEAQYF. In DNA form, the CDR3 reads TGCGCCAGCAGCCCCCCTTTAGATGAGGCGCAGTATTTT.

This chain uses TRBV27 with TRBJ2-2; D perhaps matches TRBD2 (6 bases). The germline CDR1 and CDR2 sequences are MNHEY and SMNVEV (reference sequence). CDR3 length: 16 residues. Trimming removed 7 bases at V and 4 bases at J, with 19 bases between. The CDR3 reads CASTGDGSGITGELFF. DNA for the CDR3: TGTGCCAGCACGGGGGACGGGAGCGGTATCACCGGGGAGCTGTTTTTT.